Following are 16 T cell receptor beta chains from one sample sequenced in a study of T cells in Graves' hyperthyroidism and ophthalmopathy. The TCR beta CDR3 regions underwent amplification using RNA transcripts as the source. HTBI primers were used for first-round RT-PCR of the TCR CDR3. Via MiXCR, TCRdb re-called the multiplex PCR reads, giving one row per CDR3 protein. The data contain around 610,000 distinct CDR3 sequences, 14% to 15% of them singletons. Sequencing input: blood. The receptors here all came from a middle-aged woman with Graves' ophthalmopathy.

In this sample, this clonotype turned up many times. CDR3 region: CASSLGTGGSEAFF. CDR3 coding DNA: TGTGCCAGCAGTTTGGGGACAGGGGGCTCTGAAGCTTTCTTT. This chain links TRBV12-3 or TRBV12-4 with TRBJ1-1; 12 bases line up with TRBD1. This CDR3 comprises 14 residues. Germline trimming cut 3 bases from V and 6 bases from J; bases unmatched to any gene: 2.

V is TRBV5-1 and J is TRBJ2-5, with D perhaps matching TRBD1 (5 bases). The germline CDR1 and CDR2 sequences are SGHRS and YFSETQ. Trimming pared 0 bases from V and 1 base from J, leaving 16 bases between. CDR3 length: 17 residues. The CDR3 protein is CASSLARGRGLQETQYF. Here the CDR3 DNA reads TGCGCCAGCAGCTTGGCCCGAGGAAGGGGCCTCCAAGAGACCCAGTACTTC.

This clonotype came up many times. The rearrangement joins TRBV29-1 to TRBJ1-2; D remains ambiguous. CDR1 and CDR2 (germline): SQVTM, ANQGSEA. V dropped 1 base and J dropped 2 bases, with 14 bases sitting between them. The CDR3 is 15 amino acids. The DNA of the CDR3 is TGCAGCGTTGAAGGAGAGGGCGGGCAGAACTATGGCTACACCTTC. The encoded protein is CSVEGEGGQNYGYTF.

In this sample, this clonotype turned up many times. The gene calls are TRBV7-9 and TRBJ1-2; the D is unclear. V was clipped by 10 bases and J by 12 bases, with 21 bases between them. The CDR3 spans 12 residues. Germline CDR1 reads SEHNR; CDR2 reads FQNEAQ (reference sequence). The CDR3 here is CATLPETSGHTF. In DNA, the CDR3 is TGTGCCACCCTCCCCGAAACCAGCGGACACACCTTC.

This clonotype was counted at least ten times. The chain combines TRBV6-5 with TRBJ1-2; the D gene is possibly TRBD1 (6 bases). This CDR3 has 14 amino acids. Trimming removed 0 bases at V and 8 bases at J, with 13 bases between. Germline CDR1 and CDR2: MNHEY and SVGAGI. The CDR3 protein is CASSYSDSRGGYTF. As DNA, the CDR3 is TGTGCCAGCAGTTACTCGGACAGCCGGGGCGGCTACACCTTC.

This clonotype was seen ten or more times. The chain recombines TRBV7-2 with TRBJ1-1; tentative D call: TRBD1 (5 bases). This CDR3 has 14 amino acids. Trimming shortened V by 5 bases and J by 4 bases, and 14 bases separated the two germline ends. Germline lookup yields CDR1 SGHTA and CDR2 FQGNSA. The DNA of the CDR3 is TGTGCCAGCAGCGCCCAACGACAGTCCACTGAAGCTTTCTTT. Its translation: CASSAQRQSTEAFF.

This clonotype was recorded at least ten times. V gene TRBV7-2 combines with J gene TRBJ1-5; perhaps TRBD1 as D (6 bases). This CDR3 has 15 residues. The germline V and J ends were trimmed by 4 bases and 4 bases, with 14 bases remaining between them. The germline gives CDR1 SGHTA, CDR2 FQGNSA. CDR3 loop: CASSSLLDRNQPQHF. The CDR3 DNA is TGTGCCAGCAGCTCCCTCCTGGACAGAAATCAGCCCCAGCATTTT.

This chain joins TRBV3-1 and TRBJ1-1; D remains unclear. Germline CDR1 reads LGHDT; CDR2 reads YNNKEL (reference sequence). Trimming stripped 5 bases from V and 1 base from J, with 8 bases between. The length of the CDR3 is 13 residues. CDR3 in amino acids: CASSREANTEAFF. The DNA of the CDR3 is TGTGCCAGCAGCAGGGAGGCGAACACTGAAGCTTTCTTT.

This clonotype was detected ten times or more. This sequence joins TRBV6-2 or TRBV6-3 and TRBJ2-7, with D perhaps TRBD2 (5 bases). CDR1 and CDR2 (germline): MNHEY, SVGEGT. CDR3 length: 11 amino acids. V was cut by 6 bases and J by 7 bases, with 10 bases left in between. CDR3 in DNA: TGTGCCAGCAGAACCGGGATAGAGCAGTACTTC. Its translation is CASRTGIEQYF.

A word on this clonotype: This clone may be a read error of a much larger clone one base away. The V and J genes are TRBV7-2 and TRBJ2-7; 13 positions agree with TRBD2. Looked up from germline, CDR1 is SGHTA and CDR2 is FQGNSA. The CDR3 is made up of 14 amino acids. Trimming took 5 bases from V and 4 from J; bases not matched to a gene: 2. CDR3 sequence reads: CASSQTSGRYEQYF. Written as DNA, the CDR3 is TGTGCCAGCAGCCAGACTAGCGGGAGGTACGAGCAGTACTTC.

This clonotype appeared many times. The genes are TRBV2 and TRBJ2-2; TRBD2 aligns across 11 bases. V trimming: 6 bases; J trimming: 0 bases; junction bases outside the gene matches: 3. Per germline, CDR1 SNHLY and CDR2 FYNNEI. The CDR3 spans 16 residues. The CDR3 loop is CASSVAGGPNTGELFF. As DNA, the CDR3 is TGTGCCAGCAGCGTAGCGGGAGGGCCGAACACCGGGGAGCTGTTTTTT. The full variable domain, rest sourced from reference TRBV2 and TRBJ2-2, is EPEVTQTPSHQVTQMGQEVILRCVPISNHLYFYWYRQILGQKVEFLVSFYNNEISEKSEIFDDQFSVERPDGSNFTLKIRSTKLEDSAMYFCASSVAGGPNTGELFFGEGSRLTVL.

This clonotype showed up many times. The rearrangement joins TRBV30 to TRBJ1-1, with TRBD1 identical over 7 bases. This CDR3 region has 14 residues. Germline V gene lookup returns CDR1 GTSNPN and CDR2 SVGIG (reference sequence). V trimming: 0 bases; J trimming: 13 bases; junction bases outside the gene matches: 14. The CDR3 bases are TGTGCCTGGAGTGTACCTCAGAGGGGGCGAGGGGATTTCTTT. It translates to CAWSVPQRGRGDFF.

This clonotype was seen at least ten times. CDR3 in DNA: TGTGCCAGCAGTTCGGACCTACCATTCTCTGGAAACACCATATATTTT. It encodes CASSSDLPFSGNTIYF. The rearrangement joins TRBV28 to TRBJ1-3; D gene uncertain. The CDR3 sequence is 16 residues long. Trimming took off 4 bases at V and 0 bases at J, with 13 bases between the two ends. Germline values: CDR1 MDHEN, CDR2 SYDVKM.

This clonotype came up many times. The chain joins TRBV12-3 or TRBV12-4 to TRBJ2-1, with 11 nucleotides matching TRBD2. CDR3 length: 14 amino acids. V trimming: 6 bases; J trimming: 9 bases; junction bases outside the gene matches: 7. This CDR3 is CASSAGTSGSEQFF. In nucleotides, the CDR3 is TGTGCCAGCAGCGCCGGGACTAGCGGTAGTGAGCAGTTCTTC.

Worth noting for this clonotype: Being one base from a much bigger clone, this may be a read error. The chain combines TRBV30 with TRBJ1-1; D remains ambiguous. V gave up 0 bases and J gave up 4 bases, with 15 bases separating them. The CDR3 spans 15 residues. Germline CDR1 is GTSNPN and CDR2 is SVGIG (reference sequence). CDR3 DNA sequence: TGTGCCTGGAGTGTATTGATTCCGGCCCCCACTGAAGCTTTCTTT. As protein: CAWSVLIPAPTEAFF.

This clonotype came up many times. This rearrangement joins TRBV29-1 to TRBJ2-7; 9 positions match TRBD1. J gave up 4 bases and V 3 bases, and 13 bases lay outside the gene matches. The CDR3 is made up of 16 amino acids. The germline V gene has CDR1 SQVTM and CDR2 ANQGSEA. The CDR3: CSVEAAGTGKGYEQYF. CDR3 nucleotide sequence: TGCAGCGTTGAGGCCGCCGGGACAGGGAAAGGGTACGAGCAGTACTTC.